These 5 T cell receptor beta chains originate from one sample sequenced in a study of T cell responses to AZD1222 COVID-19 vaccine. The assay was immunoSEQ multiplex PCR, and TCRdb's table has in-frame clones only and misses some. Of roughly 150,000 clones listed, approximately 91% are singletons. Sample: peripheral blood, taken on day 0 of AZD1222 vaccination. All receptors come from an adult in good health.

The chain employs TRBV19 and TRBJ2-7; the D gene is possibly TRBD1 (6 bases). V lost 8 bases and J lost 6, with 11 bases in between. The CDR3 has 11 amino acids. CDR1 and CDR2 (germline): LNHDA, SQIVND (reference sequence). The CDR3 reads CASQGLAEQYF. Written as DNA, the CDR3 is TGTGCCAGTCAGGGGCTGGCCGAGCAGTACTTC.

This chain joins TRBV5-1 and TRBJ1-2; 8 positions match TRBD1. J was trimmed by 2 bases and V by 4 bases; bases with no gene match: 10. Germline V gene sequence: CDR1 SGHRS, CDR2 YFSETQ. This CDR3 is 16 amino acids long. The CDR3 DNA sequence: TGCGCCAGCAGCCCCATCAACAGGGGGGAAAACTATGGCTACACCTTC. It translates to CASSPINRGENYGYTF. Based on the CDR3 plus reference TRBV5-1 and TRBJ1-2, the full variable domain is KAGVTQTPRYLIKTRGQQVTLSCSPISGHRSVSWYQQTPGQGLQFLFEYFSETQRNKGNFPGRFSGRQFSNSRSEMNVSTLELGDSALYLCASSPINRGENYGYTFGSGTRLTVV.

The chain carries TRBV10-3 and TRBJ2-7; D tentatively reads TRBD1 or TRBD2 (5 bases each). This CDR3 is 12 amino acids long. V was shortened by 6 bases and J by 4 bases, with 10 bases between the two germline ends. Germline CDR1 ENHRY, CDR2 SYGVKD. The CDR3 nucleotides read TGTGCCATCAGCCGAGGGGCTTACGAGCAGTACTTC. It specifies CAISRGAYEQYF.

The rearrangement uses TRBV7-9 and TRBJ2-1, with 9 bases aligning to TRBD2. V was clipped by 8 bases and J by 4 bases; unmatched bases: 9. CDR3 length: 15 residues. Germline lookup yields CDR1 SEHNR and CDR2 FQNEAQ (reference sequence). The CDR3 sequence is CASARVAGVYNEQFF. CDR3 DNA sequence: TGTGCCAGCGCACGAGTAGCGGGAGTTTACAATGAGCAGTTCTTC.

CDR3 DNA: TGTGCCAGCAGTTTATTAGGGGAGGACACTGAAGCTTTCTTT. Translating it yields CASSLLGEDTEAFF. The rearrangement uses TRBV28 and TRBJ1-1, with D possibly being TRBD1 (5 bases). Trimming left V 1 base short and J 3 bases short, with 9 bases between. The germline V gene encodes CDR1 MDHEN and CDR2 SYDVKM. This CDR3 comprises 14 residues.